Each of the 23 T cell receptor beta chains below was sequenced from the same sample in a study of CD8+ T cells in alopecia areata. The treatment here: oral pan-JAK inhibitor, 5-10 mg twice daily. RNA, once extracted, was reverse transcribed into cDNA for use as the sequencing template. Libraries were prepared by immunoSEQ multiplex PCR; TCRdb keeps only in-frame clonotypes and omits some of them. The sample gives 60,000 to 85,000 clones, approximately 30% of which show up once; under 15% is in the top ten. This specimen was CD8+ T cells sorted from blood, taken at week 4, from a patient treated with tofacitinib. These receptors all come from a human donor with alopecia areata.

This rearrangement joins TRBV27 to TRBJ2-3; D might be TRBD2 (6 bases). The germline V and J ends were trimmed by 1 base and 0 bases, with 20 bases remaining between them. Germline V lookup: CDR1 MNHEY, CDR2 SMNVEV (reference sequence). The CDR3 is made up of 19 amino acids. The CDR3 DNA follows: TGTGCCAGCAGTTTATTAAGTCGGGTGGGCGGACTAAGCACAGATACGCAGTATTTT. This translates into CASSLLSRVGGLSTDTQYF.

V is TRBV27 and J is TRBJ2-7; no definite D call. The CDR3 contains 14 residues. The germline V and J ends were trimmed by 5 bases and 2 bases, with 13 bases remaining between them. Germline values: CDR1 MNHEY, CDR2 SMNVEV (reference sequence). The CDR3 DNA reads as TGTGCCAGCAGTGAATGGGAAGTTCCCTACGAGCAGTACTTC. Translation gives CASSEWEVPYEQYF.

The sample holds a few counts of this clone. The chain couples TRBV12-5 to TRBJ1-1; no definite D call. Trimming took off 3 bases at V and 1 base at J, with 3 bases between the two ends. The V gene's germline CDR1 is LGHNT and CDR2 FRNRAP. This CDR3 contains 12 residues. In DNA form, the CDR3 reads TGTGCTAGTGGTTTAACGAACACTGAAGCTTTCTTT. Translation: CASGLTNTEAFF.

The V call is TRBV29-1, the J call TRBJ2-7, with no clear D. The CDR3 has 11 residues. Trimming removed 6 bases from V and 3 bases from J, with 9 bases in between. Germline V gives CDR1 SQVTM, CDR2 ANQGSEA. CDR3 in amino acids: CSVRYDYEQYF. The CDR3 nucleotides read TGCAGCGTCCGCTACGACTACGAGCAGTACTTC.

V is TRBV5-6 and J is TRBJ2-2; the match to TRBD2 covers 7 bases. Per the germline V gene, CDR1 is SGHDT and CDR2 is YYEEEE. Germline trimming cut 0 bases from V and 7 bases from J; bases unmatched to any gene: 6. CDR3 length: 15 amino acids. CDR3 sequence: CASSLGREQVGELFF. The CDR3 region has the DNA TGTGCCAGCAGCTTGGGGCGGGAGCAGGTCGGGGAGCTGTTTTTT.

This chain links TRBV30 with TRBJ2-7; D is unresolved. This CDR3 has 12 residues. CDR1 is GTSNPN and CDR2 is SVGIG in the germline V gene (reference sequence). Trimming cost V 2 bases and J 6 bases, with 11 bases left between them. The CDR3 is CAWSKVPSEQYF. Here the CDR3 DNA reads TGTGCCTGGAGTAAGGTGCCCTCCGAGCAGTACTTC.

This clone was seen more than once but under ten times. DNA of the CDR3: TGTGCCAGCAGCTATGCGCCGCCCGGGATGAATGAAGAGACCCAGTACTTC. It yields the protein CASSYAPPGMNEETQYF. The rearrangement uses TRBV7-9 and TRBJ2-5, with D possibly being TRBD2 (5 bases). The germline gives CDR1 SEHNR, CDR2 FQNEAQ (reference sequence). Trimming removed 4 bases from V and 3 bases from J, with 21 bases in between. The CDR3 has 17 residues.

The chain joins TRBV5-5 to TRBJ2-7, with 8 bases matching TRBD1. J gave up 5 bases and V 1 base, and 5 bases lay outside the gene matches. The germline V gene encodes CDR1 SGHKS and CDR2 YYEKEE (reference sequence). CDR3 length: 14 residues. DNA of the CDR3: TGTGCCAGCAGCTTGAGGGACAGGACTGACGAGCAGTACTTC. Translated, it gives CASSLRDRTDEQYF.

The chain carries TRBV7-2 and TRBJ2-3, with TRBD2 matching over 8 bases. CDR3 length equals 14 residues. CDR1 and CDR2 (germline): SGHTA, FQGNSA. J gave up 7 bases and V 1 base, and 4 bases lay outside the gene matches. CDR3 DNA: TGTGCCAGCAGCTTAGGTAGCGGGACAAATACGCAGTATTTT. The encoded protein is CASSLGSGTNTQYF.

This clone was detected once. This sequence joins TRBV9 and TRBJ2-1; 9 bases line up with TRBD2. V trimming: 2 bases; J trimming: 4 bases; junction bases outside the gene matches: 4. The length of the CDR3 is 15 residues. CDR1 is SGDLS and CDR2 is YYNGEE in the germline V gene. The CDR3 sequence: CASSVIAGVYNEQFF. CDR3 nucleotide sequence: TGTGCCAGCAGCGTTATAGCGGGAGTGTACAATGAGCAGTTCTTC.

This chain joins TRBV4-3 and TRBJ2-2; 8 nucleotides align to TRBD2. Trimming took 4 bases from V and 8 from J; bases not matched to a gene: 6. Germline V gene data show CDR1 as LGHNA and CDR2 as YSLEER. The CDR3 spans 14 residues. This chain's CDR3 is CASSPRAGGGELFF. The CDR3 DNA follows: TGCGCCAGCAGCCCTAGGGCGGGAGGAGGGGAGCTGTTTTTT.

This clone was found a few times. DNA for the CDR3: TGTGCCAGCAGCTTGGTCTACGCTTTAACTGCAGATACGCAGTATTTT. This gives the protein CASSLVYALTADTQYF. The chain uses TRBV11-2 and TRBJ2-3; D is uncertain. V lost 3 bases and J lost 4, with 17 bases in between. Germline CDR1 and CDR2: SGHAT and FQNNGV. The CDR3 extends over 16 amino acids.

The sample holds a few counts of this clone. The CDR3 nucleotides read TGTGCCAGCACCTGGGGGCCTTCATCCACCGGGGAGCTGTTTTTT. It yields the protein CASTWGPSSTGELFF. This chain links TRBV11-1 with TRBJ2-2, with D possibly matching TRBD1 (6 bases). The CDR3 covers 15 residues. Germline lookup yields CDR1 SGHAT and CDR2 FQDESV (reference sequence). V lost 7 bases and J lost 4, with 16 bases in between.

V is TRBV6-1 and J is TRBJ2-7, with D possibly being TRBD1 or TRBD2 (5 bases each). The germline V gene has CDR1 MNHNS and CDR2 SASEGT. This CDR3 region has 14 residues. Trimming shortened V by 2 bases and J by 1 base, and 9 bases separated the two germline ends. The CDR3 DNA reads as TGTGCCAGCAGTGAACGGGGCCAATCCTACGAGCAGTACTTC. Residues: CASSERGQSYEQYF.

The chain is built from TRBV19 and TRBJ2-1; D not resolved. In germline, CDR1 is LNHDA, CDR2 SQIVND (reference sequence). This CDR3 comprises 12 residues. V gave up 10 bases and J gave up 4 bases, with 11 bases separating them. CDR3 region: CATSPGYNEQFF. The CDR3 nucleotides read TGTGCCACCTCCCCCGGGTACAATGAGCAGTTCTTC.

This clone was recorded a few times. The chain joins TRBV30 to TRBJ1-4; tentatively, D is TRBD1 (6 bases). Looked up from germline, CDR1 is GTSNPN and CDR2 is SVGIG (reference sequence). The V end lost 2 bases, the J end lost 7 bases, and 14 bases lay between the germline ends. This CDR3 contains 14 residues. The CDR3 region is CAWSLRDTVEKLFF. DNA of the CDR3: TGTGCCTGGAGTCTAAGGGACACGGTTGAAAAACTGTTTTTT.

The chain links TRBV4-1 to TRBJ2-7; D possibly matches TRBD1 or TRBD2 (5 bases each). With 6 bases removed from V and 3 bases from J, the gap between germline ends came to 15 bases. The CDR3 covers 14 residues. Germline lookup yields CDR1 MGHRA and CDR2 YSYEKL. This chain's CDR3 is CASRRVLGVYEQYF. The CDR3, as DNA: TGCGCCAGCAGGCGTGTCCTGGGGGTCTACGAGCAGTACTTC.

A few counts support this clone. CDR3 coding DNA: TGTGCCAGCAGTCCAGTCCGGAACTACGAGCAGTACTTC. The encoded protein is CASSPVRNYEQYF. The chain uses TRBV11-1 and TRBJ2-7; D remains unclear. Germline loops: CDR1 SGHAT, CDR2 FQDESV (reference sequence). Trimming stripped 6 bases from V and 3 bases from J, with 12 bases between. The CDR3 totals 13 residues. Full variable domain (remainder filled in from reference TRBV11-1 and TRBJ2-7): EAEVAQSPRYKITEKSQAVAFWCDPISGHATLYWYRQILGQGPELLVQFQDESVVDDSQLPKDRFSAERLKGVDSTLKIQPAELGDSAMYLCASSPVRNYEQYFGPGTRLTVT.

The V call is TRBV27, the J call TRBJ1-5; a possible D gene is TRBD1 (6 bases). CDR1 MNHEY and CDR2 SMNVEV come from the germline V gene (reference sequence). This CDR3 spans 13 amino acids. V gave up 6 bases and J gave up 5 bases, with 11 bases separating them. In DNA, the CDR3 is TGTGCCAGCAGCTCGACAGGAGATCAGCCCCAGCATTTT. Translation: CASSSTGDQPQHF.

This clone was observed a handful of times. V gene TRBV11-2 combines with J gene TRBJ1-2; D possibly corresponds to TRBD1 (6 bases). V dropped 1 base and J dropped 2 bases, with 17 bases sitting between them. The CDR3 has 17 amino acids. The germline gives CDR1 SGHAT, CDR2 FQNNGV. The CDR3 DNA is TGTGCCAGCAGCTTAGGCATTACGGGACACCAGAACTATGGCTACACCTTC. Protein sequence: CASSLGITGHQNYGYTF.

J is TRBJ2-1 and V is TRBV13; D is possibly TRBD2 (5 bases). The CDR3 is 12 residues long. Germline V gene sequence: CDR1 PRHDT, CDR2 FYEKMQ (reference sequence). V dropped 3 bases and J dropped 5 bases, with 5 bases sitting between them. The CDR3 coding sequence is TGTGCCAGCAGCTTGAGGGACAATGAGCAGTTCTTC. Amino acid sequence: CASSLRDNEQFF. Together with reference TRBV13 and TRBJ2-1, the CDR3 gives the full variable domain: AAGVIQSPRHLIKEKRETATLKCYPIPRHDTVYWYQQGPGQDPQFLISFYEKMQSDKGSIPDRFSAQQFSDYHSELNMSSLELGDSALYFCASSLRDNEQFFGPGTRLTVL.

This clone was found a few times. The chain links TRBV29-1 to TRBJ2-7; 7 nucleotides match TRBD1. The germline V gene encodes CDR1 SQVTM and CDR2 ANQGSEA. V lost 4 bases, J lost 4 bases, and 4 bases stayed unmatched. The CDR3 has 12 residues. The CDR3 sequence: CSVVEGAYEQYF. CDR3 nucleotides: TGCAGCGTTGTCGAGGGGGCGTACGAGCAGTACTTC.

The genes are TRBV29-1 and TRBJ1-4; D is uncertain. This CDR3 contains 11 residues. Per germline, CDR1 SQVTM and CDR2 ANQGSEA. V lost 6 bases and J lost 10, with 12 bases in between. The CDR3: CSVLLEGKLFF. As DNA, the CDR3 is TGCAGCGTGCTACTAGAGGGAAAACTGTTTTTT.